The 11 T cell receptor beta chains presented below share a single source sample, sequenced in a study of Graves' ophthalmopathy and Graves' hyperthyroidism. RNA served as the template for amplifying TCR beta CDR3 regions. The workflow started with a first-round RT-PCR run with HTBI primers and then moved on to a second-round multiplex PCR. TCRdb re-derived calls from the multiplex PCR reads in MiXCR, one entry per CDR3 protein. Among 600,000 to 700,000 distinct CDR3 sequences, just over 40% were seen once, and the ten largest hold roughly 3.5%. Sample: peripheral blood. These receptors all come from an adult man with Graves' ophthalmopathy.

This chain joins TRBV11-1 and TRBJ1-4; TRBD1 aligns across 8 bases. The germline CDR1 and CDR2 sequences are SGHAT and FQDESV (reference sequence). V shed 5 bases, J shed 8 bases, and the junction held 7 bases outside the gene matches. The CDR3 is 14 residues long. CDR3: CASSAFNRGEKLFF. The DNA for the CDR3 is TGTGCCAGCAGCGCCTTTAACAGGGGGGAAAAACTGTTTTTT.

This clonotype was picked up one time. One junction end does not reproduce the germline sequence, and a read error may be involved. The chain recombines TRBV11-3 with TRBJ2-7, with D unresolved. Germline loops: CDR1 SGHNT, CDR2 YENEEA. This CDR3 region has 11 residues. DNA for the CDR3: TGTGCCTGCAGCCAAACCTACGAGCAGTACTTC. Protein product: CACSQTYEQYF.

This clonotype was observed many times. This chain joins TRBV27 and TRBJ2-7; D is uncertain. Trimming stripped 6 bases from V and 3 bases from J, with 6 bases between. Germline loops: CDR1 MNHEY, CDR2 SMNVEV (reference sequence). The CDR3 has 11 residues. Written as DNA, the CDR3 is TGTGCCAGCAGGACAAGCTACGAGCAGTACTTC. It encodes CASRTSYEQYF.

Of note for this clonotype: The CDR3 ends on some other residue instead of the conserved phenylalanine or tryptophan, so this is likely a read error. V and J are TRBV3-1 and TRBJ2-5; TRBD2 matches 8 bases. Trimming cost V 4 bases and J 5 bases; bases outside gene matches: 9. This CDR3 has 15 amino acids. Germline assignment: CDR1 LGHDT and CDR2 YNNKEL (reference sequence). This CDR3 is CASSPPGLEGETQYC. The CDR3 nucleotides read TGTGCCAGCAGCCCACCGGGACTAGAGGGGGAGACCCAGTACTGC.

This clonotype was seen only once. CDR3 nucleotide sequence: TGTGCCACCAGAGGACTAGCGGGACTTTCGCCTAGCACAGATACGCAGTATTTT. Translation gives CATRGLAGLSPSTDTQYF. V gene TRBV24-1 combines with J gene TRBJ2-3, with TRBD2 identical over 12 bases. The length of the CDR3 is 18 residues. The J segment lost 0 bases and the V segment lost 7 bases, leaving 10 bases of the junction unmatched. Germline CDR1 reads KGHDR; CDR2 reads SFDVKD.

Turning to this clonotype: At one of its ends the junction is not consistent with the germline gene, which may arise from a read error. J is TRBJ2-6 and V is TRBV15, with D uncertain. The CDR3 sequence is 15 residues long. Looked up from germline, CDR1 is LNHNV and CDR2 is YYDKDF (reference sequence). The CDR3 nucleotides read TGTGCCACCAGCAGTGAAGGCTCTGGAGCCAACGTCCTGACTTTC. This sequence encodes CATSSEGSGANVLTF. Combining the CDR3 with reference TRBV15 and TRBJ2-6 gives the whole variable domain DAMVIQNPRYQVTQFGKPVTLSCSQTLNHNVMYWYQQKSSQAPKLLFHYYDKDFNNEADTPDNFQSRRPNTSFCFLDIRSPGLGDTAMYLCATSSEGSGANVLTFGAGSRLTVL.

This sequence joins TRBV7-9 and TRBJ1-2; weak D call: TRBD1 (5 bases). Trimming removed 2 bases at V and 2 bases at J, with 9 bases between. Per germline, CDR1 SEHNR and CDR2 FQNEAQ (reference sequence). There are 14 residues in the CDR3. The CDR3 loop reads CASSLQTANYGYTF. The CDR3 coding sequence is TGTGCCAGCAGCTTACAGACAGCAAACTATGGCTACACCTTC.

This chain links TRBV2 with TRBJ1-4; 11 bases match TRBD1. The CDR3 spans 15 residues. In germline, CDR1 is SNHLY, CDR2 FYNNEI. V was clipped by 6 bases and J by 6 bases; unmatched bases: 6. The CDR3 region is CASSRTGGRDEKLFF. Written as DNA, the CDR3 is TGTGCCAGCAGCCGGACAGGGGGCAGGGATGAAAAACTGTTTTTT.

V usage is TRBV15 and J usage is TRBJ2-5; D call uncertain. The V gene lost 4 bases and the J gene lost 0 bases, with 12 bases spanning the gap. CDR3 length: 15 residues. Germline CDR1 is LNHNV and CDR2 is YYDKDF (reference sequence). In DNA, the CDR3 is TGTGCCACCAGCAAATTTCAAGAATACCAAGAGACCCAGTACTTC. It codes for CATSKFQEYQETQYF.

V gene TRBV20-1 combines with J gene TRBJ1-2; D uncertain. The CDR3 extends over 14 amino acids. Germline CDR1 is DFQATT and CDR2 is SNEGSKA (reference sequence). Trimming stripped 0 bases from V and 11 bases from J, with 19 bases between. In DNA form, the CDR3 reads TGCAGTGCTAGAGAACGAGCTGGGCAGGCCCTTTACACCTTC. This gives the protein CSARERAGQALYTF.

This clonotype was recorded many times. The chain carries TRBV2 and TRBJ2-2, with TRBD1 identical over 8 bases. This CDR3 region has 14 residues. V trimming: 7 bases; J trimming: 0 bases; junction bases outside the gene matches: 1. Germline V gene lookup returns CDR1 SNHLY and CDR2 FYNNEI. CDR3 sequence (DNA): TGTGCCAGCAAGACAGGGGCGAACACCGGGGAGCTGTTTTTT. This translates into CASKTGANTGELFF.